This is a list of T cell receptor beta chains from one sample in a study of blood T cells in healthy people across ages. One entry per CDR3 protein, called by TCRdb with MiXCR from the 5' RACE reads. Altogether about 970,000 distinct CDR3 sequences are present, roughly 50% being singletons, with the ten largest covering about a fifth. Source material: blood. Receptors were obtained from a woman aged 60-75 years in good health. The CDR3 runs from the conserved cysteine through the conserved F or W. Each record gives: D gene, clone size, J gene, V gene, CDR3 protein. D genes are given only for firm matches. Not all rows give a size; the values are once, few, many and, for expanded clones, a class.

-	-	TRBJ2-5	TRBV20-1	CSARTGYKETQYF
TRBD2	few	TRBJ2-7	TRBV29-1	CSVGTSRNEQYF
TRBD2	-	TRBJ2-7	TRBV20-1	CSARDFGGRSATYEQYF
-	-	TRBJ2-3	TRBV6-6	CASKGFGEDTQYF
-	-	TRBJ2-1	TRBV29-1	CSVDSGDGSWGEQFF
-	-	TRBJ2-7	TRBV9	CASSEGSGTSYEQYF
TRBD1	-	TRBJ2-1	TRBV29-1	CSVRQTGSYNVQFF
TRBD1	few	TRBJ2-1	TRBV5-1	CASSSDRPNEQFF
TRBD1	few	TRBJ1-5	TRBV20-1	CSARDWRGPVSQPQHF
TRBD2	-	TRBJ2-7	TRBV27	CASSPRTRRPYEQYF
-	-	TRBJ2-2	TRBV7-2	CASAGGLNTGELFF
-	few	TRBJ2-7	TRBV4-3	CASSRDRSYAQYF
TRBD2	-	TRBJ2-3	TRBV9	CASSVVAGGFTDTQYF
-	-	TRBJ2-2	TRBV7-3	CASSLEGFSGKTGELFF
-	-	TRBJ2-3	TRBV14	CASSQYSLSTDTQYF
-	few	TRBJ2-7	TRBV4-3	CASSQGLRYEQYF
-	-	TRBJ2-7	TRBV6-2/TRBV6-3	CASTQPGGLYEQYF
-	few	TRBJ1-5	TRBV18	CASSPLPDQRVQPQHF
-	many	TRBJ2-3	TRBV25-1	CASSELTDTQYF
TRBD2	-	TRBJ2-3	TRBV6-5	CTSSYSEASGRTDTQYF
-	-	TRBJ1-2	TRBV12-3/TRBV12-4	CASSNSYGYTF
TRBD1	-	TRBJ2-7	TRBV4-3	CASSQEAIERDSSYEQCF